The clone carrying this TCR beta chain has just one count. The protocol was immunoSEQ multiplex PCR, while the TCRdb copy is restricted to in-frame clones and leaves out a portion. The sample holds 110,000 or so clones; around 85% are singletons and the top ten take more than 5%. This record belongs to a study of blood T cell repertoires in COVID-19. The wider study: Samples came from the United States, Italy and Spain, spanning acute and convalescent COVID-19. Nucleic acid was either cDNA or gDNA, and it came from T cells, B-cell-depleted T cells, or PBMCs.

Germline V gene sequence: CDR1 SGHRS, CDR2 YFSETQ. Trimming pared 0 bases from V and 0 bases from J, leaving 9 bases between. This CDR3 is built from 15 residues. Patients from Seattle were sampled longitudinally, starting during active infection. The receptor was derived from a woman in her sixties or seventies with COVID-19, enrolled during active disease. The rearrangement joins TRBV5-1 to TRBJ1-2; D is uncertain. Specimen: peripheral blood. The CDR3 loop reads CASSLAGGPNYGYTF. The CDR3 region has the DNA TGCGCCAGCAGCTTGGCGGGAGGGCCTAACTATGGCTACACCTTC. The whole variable domain, remainder taken from reference TRBV5-1 and TRBJ1-2, is KAGVTQTPRYLIKTRGQQVTLSCSPISGHRSVSWYQQTPGQGLQFLFEYFSETQRNKGNFPGRFSGRQFSNSRSEMNVSTLELGDSALYLCASSLAGGPNYGYTFGSGTRLTVV.